A single sample is the source of the 9 T cell receptor beta chains below, sequenced in a study of blood T cells in healthy people across ages. The use of a sample-barcoded 5' primer and a J-beta primer mix characterized a second PCR of roughly 6 to 12 cycles. Using its own MiXCR run on the 5' RACE reads, TCRdb lists one record per CDR3 protein. The repertoire holds around 940,000 distinct CDR3 sequences, roughly half seen once, with 20% to 25% in the top ten. Sequenced material: blood. The receptors originated from a woman aged 55-69 years in good health.

This chain joins TRBV29-1 and TRBJ2-2, with D perhaps TRBD2 (5 bases). CDR1 is SQVTM and CDR2 is ANQGSEA in the germline V gene. Trimming cost V 3 bases and J 1 base, with 6 bases left between them. This CDR3 has 13 residues. Here the CDR3 reads CSVDRGNTGELFF. The CDR3 DNA reads TGCAGCGTTGACCGGGGGAACACCGGGGAGCTGTTTTTT.

J is TRBJ1-6 and V is TRBV10-1; D is unclear. V lost 4 bases and J lost 8, with 12 bases in between. From germline, CDR1 is WNHNN and CDR2 SYGVQD (reference sequence). This CDR3 has 14 residues. CDR3 coding DNA: TGCGCCAGCAGTGCGGCCGACTGGGATTCACCCCTCCACTTT. As protein: CASSAADWDSPLHF.

The rearrangement links TRBV4-1 to TRBJ1-4, with D perhaps matching TRBD1 (5 bases). Germline V gene sequence: CDR1 MGHRA, CDR2 YSYEKL. The V and J ends lost 4 bases and 8 bases respectively, with 17 bases between them. CDR3 length equals 15 residues. CDR3 protein: CASSPDGTWGEKLFF. The CDR3 DNA follows: TGCGCCAGCAGCCCTGACGGGACTTGGGGGGAAAAACTGTTTTTT.

This clonotype has just a few counts. The chain links TRBV4-2 to TRBJ2-7; 8 positions match TRBD2. Germline CDR1 reads LGHNA; CDR2 reads YNFKEQ. Trimming cost V 5 bases and J 3 bases; bases outside gene matches: 6. CDR3 length equals 14 residues. CDR3 sequence (DNA): TGTGCCAGCAGCTCGGGACTAGGTGTCTACGAGCAGTACTTC. As protein: CASSSGLGVYEQYF.

The chain couples TRBV28 to TRBJ2-7; 11 positions match TRBD1. The CDR3 totals 16 residues. Germline V gene sequence: CDR1 MDHEN, CDR2 SYDVKM. V lost 4 bases and J lost 3; bases outside the gene matches: 8. CDR3 nucleotides: TGTGCCAGCAGTTCGAGCCCCGGGACAGGGGGCTACGAGCAGTACTTC. Residues: CASSSSPGTGGYEQYF.

The CDR3 nucleotides read TGTGCCAGCAGTCATAACGTACGGTACTATGGCTACACCTTC. Amino acids: CASSHNVRYYGYTF. This sequence joins TRBV7-2 and TRBJ1-2; D remains ambiguous. The ends were cut back, 6 bases at V and 3 bases at J, with 14 bases in the middle. This CDR3 has 14 amino acids. Germline V gene data show CDR1 as SGHTA and CDR2 as FQGNSA.

The chain couples TRBV30 to TRBJ2-4, with 13 positions matching TRBD2. With the DNA end fitting TRBJ2-7 better, the J assignment may be wrong. Germline V gives CDR1 GTSNPN, CDR2 SVGIG (reference sequence). CDR3 length: 14 residues. DNA of the CDR3: TGTGCCTGGTCGGGACTAGCGGGAAACTACGAGCAGTACTTC. The encoded protein is CAWSGLAGNYEQYF.

Many counts were recorded for this clonotype. The V and J genes are TRBV21-1 and TRBJ2-1; TRBD2 reflects the table's D call only, with no check against the DNA. TRBV21-1 is classified as a pseudogene. CDR3 length: 15 amino acids. The CDR3 reads CASSKEGEADNEQFF. The CDR3 DNA reads as TGTGCCAGCAGTAAAGAGGGGGAGGCTGACAATGAGCAGTTCTTC.

The genes are TRBV7-9 and TRBJ1-1; a possible D gene is TRBD1 (6 bases). With 8 bases removed from V and 6 bases from J, the gap between germline ends came to 16 bases. This CDR3 is built from 13 residues. The germline CDR1 and CDR2 sequences are SEHNR and FQNEAQ (reference sequence). The CDR3 DNA sequence: TGTGCCAGCGCAATACAGGGAAACGCTGAAGCTTTCTTT. Translation: CASAIQGNAEAFF.